This TCR beta chain was recovered during a study of cytomegalovirus exposure and HLA in healthy donors. This CDR3 has 12 amino acids. Germline V lookup: CDR1 SGHRS, CDR2 YFSETQ. V shed 6 bases and J shed 3 bases, with 4 bases lying between them. It was with 60 Vbeta and 13 Jbeta primers that the PCR ran. Assay: immunoSEQ multiplex PCR; the TCRdb copy retains only in-frame clones and omits some. Altogether 74,000 or so clones are present, around 78% being singletons, with the ten largest covering around 6%. Study-level findings and limits: Presence/absence analysis assumed near-uniform sequencing depth across donors.

Details on this clone: What it binds is unknown.

The sequence was collected from a male donor in good health and CMV-seropositive. The V and J genes are TRBV5-1 and TRBJ2-6; D is undetermined. The sequenced material came from PBMCs. Written as DNA, the CDR3 is TGCGCCAGCACCCTTGGGGCCAACGTCCTGACTTTC. Translated: CASTLGANVLTF.